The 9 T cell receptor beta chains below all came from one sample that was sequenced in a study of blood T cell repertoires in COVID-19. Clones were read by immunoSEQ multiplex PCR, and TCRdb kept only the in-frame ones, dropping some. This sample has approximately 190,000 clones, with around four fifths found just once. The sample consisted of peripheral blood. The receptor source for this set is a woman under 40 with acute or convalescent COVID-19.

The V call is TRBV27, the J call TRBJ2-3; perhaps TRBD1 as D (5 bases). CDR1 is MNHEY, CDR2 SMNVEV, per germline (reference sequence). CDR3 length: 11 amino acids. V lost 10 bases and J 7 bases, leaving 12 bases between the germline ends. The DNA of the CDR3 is TGTGCCATCAGGCAGGGATATACGCAGTATTTT. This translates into CAIRQGYTQYF.

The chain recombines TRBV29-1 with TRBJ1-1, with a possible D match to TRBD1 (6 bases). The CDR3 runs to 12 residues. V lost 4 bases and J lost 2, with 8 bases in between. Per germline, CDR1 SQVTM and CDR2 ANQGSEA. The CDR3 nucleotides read TGCAGCGTTGCCAGGGGCAACACTGAAGCTTTCTTT. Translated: CSVARGNTEAFF.

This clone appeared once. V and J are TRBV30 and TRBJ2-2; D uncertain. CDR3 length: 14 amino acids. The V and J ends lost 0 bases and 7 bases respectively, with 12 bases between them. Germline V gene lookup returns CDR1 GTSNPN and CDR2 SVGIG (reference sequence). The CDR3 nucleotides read TGTGCCTGGAGTGTAATAGTTTCGTACGGGGAGCTGTTTTTT. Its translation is CAWSVIVSYGELFF.

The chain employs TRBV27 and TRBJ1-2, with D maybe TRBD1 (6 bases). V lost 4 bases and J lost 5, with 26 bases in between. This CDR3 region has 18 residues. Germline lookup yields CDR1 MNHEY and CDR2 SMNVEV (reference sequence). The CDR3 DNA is TGTGCCAGCAGTTCCCTTACGCGGGGGCCCTCACAGGGTTATGGCTACACCTTC. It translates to CASSSLTRGPSQGYGYTF.

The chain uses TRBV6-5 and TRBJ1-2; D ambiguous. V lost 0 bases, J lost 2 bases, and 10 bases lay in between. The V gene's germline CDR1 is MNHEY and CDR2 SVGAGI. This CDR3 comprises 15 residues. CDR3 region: CASSYSAPSNYGYTF. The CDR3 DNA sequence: TGTGCCAGCAGTTACTCGGCACCATCAAACTATGGCTACACCTTC.

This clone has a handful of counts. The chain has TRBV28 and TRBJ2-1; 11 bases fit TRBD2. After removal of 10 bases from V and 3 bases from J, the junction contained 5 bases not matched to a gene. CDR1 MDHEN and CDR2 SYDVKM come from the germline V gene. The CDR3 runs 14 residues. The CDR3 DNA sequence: TGTGCCACCAAAGGGACTAGCGGCTACAATGAGCAGTTCTTC. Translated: CATKGTSGYNEQFF.

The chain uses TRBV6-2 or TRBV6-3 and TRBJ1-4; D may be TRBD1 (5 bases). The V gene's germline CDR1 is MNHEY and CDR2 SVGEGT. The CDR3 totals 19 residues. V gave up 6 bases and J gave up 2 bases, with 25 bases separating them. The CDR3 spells CASSPIFSGFFSTNEKLFF. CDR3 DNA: TGTGCCAGCAGCCCTATTTTTTCAGGGTTCTTTTCGACTAATGAAAAACTGTTTTTT.

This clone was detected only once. The CDR3 region has the DNA TGTGCCAGCAGCTTAGATCCGCGGGTCCGGGTTCCACCGAATGAAAAACTGTTTTTT. Translation gives CASSLDPRVRVPPNEKLFF. The J gene is TRBJ1-4, the V gene TRBV11-2; D remains ambiguous. Deletions cut 0 bases from V and 5 bases from J, with 22 bases between. The CDR3 totals 19 residues. The germline CDR1 and CDR2 sequences are SGHAT and FQNNGV.

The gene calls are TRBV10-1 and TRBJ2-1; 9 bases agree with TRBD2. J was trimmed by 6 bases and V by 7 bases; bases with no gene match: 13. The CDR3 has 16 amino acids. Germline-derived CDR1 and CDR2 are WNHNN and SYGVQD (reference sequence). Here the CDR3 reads CASNGERGVRINEQFF. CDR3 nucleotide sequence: TGCGCCAGCAATGGGGAGCGGGGGGTTCGGATCAATGAGCAGTTCTTC.